A single sample gave rise to the 5 T cell receptor beta chains below, sequenced in a study of control samples from healthy donors and cancer patients. Using immunoSEQ multiplex PCR, the repertoire was profiled, and TCRdb retains in-frame clones only, with some absent. The profile shows some 48,000 clones, over 90% of them singletons. The sample consisted of PBMCs. All receptors come from a woman aged 45-59 years with head and neck cancer.

V gene TRBV6-2 or TRBV6-3 combines with J gene TRBJ2-2, with D possibly being TRBD1 or TRBD2 (5 bases each). The V end was cut by 2 bases, the J end by 1 base, with 11 bases between. This CDR3 comprises 16 residues. Per germline, CDR1 MNHEY and CDR2 SVGEGT. The CDR3 nucleotides read TGTGCCAGCAGTTACGGTGGGGGTCTGAACACCGGGGAGCTGTTTTTT. The encoded protein is CASSYGGGLNTGELFF.

The chain employs TRBV28 and TRBJ2-1; the D is unclear. This CDR3 has 13 residues. V was clipped by 8 bases and J by 1 base, with 9 bases between them. CDR1 and CDR2 from the germline V gene are MDHEN and SYDVKM. CDR3 in amino acids: CASQIGSYNEQFF. The CDR3, as DNA: TGTGCCAGCCAAATAGGGTCCTACAATGAGCAGTTCTTC.

This clone was counted only a few times. V and J are TRBV9 and TRBJ2-5; 9 positions agree with TRBD2. CDR3 length: 15 residues. V trimming: 3 bases; J trimming: 7 bases; junction bases outside the gene matches: 10. Per germline, CDR1 SGDLS and CDR2 YYNGEE. The CDR3 DNA reads TGTGCCAGCAGCGGGGGAGCGGGGGGCGGAGGGACCCAGTACTTC. The encoded protein is CASSGGAGGGGTQYF.

The J gene is TRBJ2-7, the V gene TRBV11-2; D is perhaps TRBD1 (5 bases). The ends were cut back, 5 bases at V and 1 base at J, with 9 bases in the middle. This CDR3 is 13 amino acids long. From germline, CDR1 is SGHAT and CDR2 FQNNGV. The CDR3 nucleotides read TGTGCCAGCAGCCCACGACAGTCCTACGAGCAGTACTTC. Its translation: CASSPRQSYEQYF.

V gene TRBV29-1 combines with J gene TRBJ2-3, with TRBD2 matching 9 bases. The CDR3 is 15 amino acids. The V segment lost 6 bases and the J segment 6 bases; nucleotides outside the gene matches: 13. Germline loops: CDR1 SQVTM, CDR2 ANQGSEA. The CDR3 sequence: CSVPVTSGLTDTQYF. CDR3 sequence (DNA): TGCAGCGTCCCAGTGACTAGCGGTTTGACGGATACGCAGTATTTT.